This T cell receptor (beta chain) was identified in a study of glioma-infiltrating T cells after dendritic cell vaccination. The CDR3 covers 13 residues. Germline values: CDR1 MGHRA, CDR2 YSYEKL. As to time point: after dendritic cell vaccination, including at tumor progression/relapse. Isocitrate dehydrogenase mutation was absent in all glioblastoma patients. Primers: 60 V beta forward and 13 J beta reverse. Generated by immunoSEQ multiplex PCR, the TCRdb table keeps only in-frame clones and is missing some. The sample lists roughly 50,000 clones; about 88% were seen once. Remarks on this clone: Antigen: not known.

Overall study findings and caveats: No direct clonality-survival link was found; a diverse polyclonal response may matter.

The receptor was derived from a human donor with glioblastoma. Here the sequenced sample was blood, taken after dendritic cell vaccination. The chain combines TRBV4-1 with TRBJ2-5; perhaps TRBD1 as D (5 bases). The assigned J gene may be wrong: the sequence end matches TRBJ2-7 better. The DNA of the CDR3 is TGCGCCAGCAGCCAAGTCCAGGGCTACGAGCAGTACTTC. This encodes CASSQVQGYEQYF.